These 22 T cell receptor beta chains originate from one sample sequenced in a study of blood T cell repertoires in COVID-19. TCRdb's table, derived via immunoSEQ multiplex PCR, lists solely in-frame clones and lacks some. The table includes hundreds of thousands of clones, about 83% detected once. Sequences were obtained from peripheral blood. The receptors were sampled from a woman in her forties or fifties with acute or convalescent COVID-19.

The chain carries TRBV24-1 and TRBJ1-2, with unresolved D. CDR1 and CDR2 (germline): KGHDR, SFDVKD. CDR3 length: 15 amino acids. V was trimmed by 10 bases and J by 4 bases, leaving 21 bases between them. The CDR3 here is CATLGGNGISYGYTF. CDR3 bases: TGTGCCACTCTTGGAGGGAATGGAATATCCTATGGCTACACCTTC.

The chain uses TRBV15 and TRBJ1-4, with D possibly TRBD1 on 6 matching bases. V dropped 7 bases and J dropped 4 bases, with 19 bases sitting between them. The CDR3 spans 16 residues. Germline-derived CDR1 and CDR2 are LNHNV and YYDKDF (reference sequence). In DNA, the CDR3 is TGTGCCACCACCCCGCAGGGGATTACGGTTAATGAAAAACTGTTTTTT. Amino acids: CATTPQGITVNEKLFF.

V is TRBV27 and J is TRBJ2-1; TRBD1 agrees at 10 bases. The V gene's germline CDR1 is MNHEY and CDR2 SMNVEV (reference sequence). Trimming at V came to 4 bases and at J to 4 bases, leaving 4 bases not matched to a gene. The length of the CDR3 is 15 residues. The CDR3 spells CASSSLGQGYNEQFF. The CDR3 DNA reads TGTGCCAGCAGTTCCCTGGGACAGGGGTACAATGAGCAGTTCTTC.

With respect to this clone: The same CDR3 can be traced to other DNA sequences in this sample. The chain has TRBV12-3 or TRBV12-4 and TRBJ1-2; a possible D gene is TRBD1 (6 bases). The germline V and J ends were trimmed by 1 base and 4 bases, with 7 bases remaining between them. This CDR3 spans 13 amino acids. The CDR3 DNA is TGTGCCAGCAGTTTAGGAGGGGGCTATGGCTACACCTTC. Its protein product is CASSLGGGYGYTF.

The chain is built from TRBV28 and TRBJ2-1, with D possibly TRBD2 on 6 matching bases. V lost 7 bases and J lost 6, with 19 bases in between. CDR1 MDHEN and CDR2 SYDVKM come from the germline V gene. The CDR3 spans 15 residues. The CDR3 DNA is TGTGCCAGCATTCACGCCATCCTAGCGACCAATGAGCAGTTCTTC. This translates into CASIHAILATNEQFF.

The chain has TRBV14 and TRBJ1-1; no clear D. Trimming stripped 2 bases from V and 1 base from J, with 5 bases between. From germline, CDR1 is SGHDN and CDR2 FVKESK. The CDR3 is 13 amino acids. Written as DNA, the CDR3 is TGTGCCAGCAGCCAATACAGGAACACTGAAGCTTTCTTT. Protein sequence: CASSQYRNTEAFF.

The count of this clone is one. CDR3 sequence reads: CASSPGNSYEQYF. CDR3 in DNA: TGTGCCAGCTCACCAGGCAACTCCTACGAGCAGTACTTC. The gene calls are TRBV18 and TRBJ2-7, with D uncertain. The CDR3 is made up of 13 amino acids. Germline-derived CDR1 and CDR2 are KGHSH and LQKENI. V lost 2 bases to trimming and J lost 0 bases, with 5 bases between them.

This clone was seen once. The V and J genes are TRBV18 and TRBJ2-5; D is perhaps TRBD2 (7 bases). The CDR3 is made up of 17 amino acids. Germline assignment: CDR1 KGHSH and CDR2 LQKENI. Trimming removed 3 bases from V and 4 bases from J, with 21 bases in between. CDR3 amino acids: CASSPEGYGGHGETQYF. In DNA, the CDR3 is TGTGCCAGCTCACCCGAAGGGTACGGGGGGCATGGAGAGACCCAGTACTTC.

The chain employs TRBV9 and TRBJ2-3; no clear D. Per germline, CDR1 SGDLS and CDR2 YYNGEE. The CDR3 is made up of 15 amino acids. V shed 0 bases and J shed 0 bases, with 8 bases lying between them. The CDR3 spells CASSVGDTSTDTQYF. In DNA form, the CDR3 reads TGTGCCAGCAGCGTAGGAGACACTAGCACAGATACGCAGTATTTT. The full variable domain, its missing parts supplied by reference TRBV9 and TRBJ2-3, is DSGVTQTPKHLITATGQRVTLRCSPRSGDLSVYWYQQSLDQGLQFLIQYYNGEERAKGNILERFSAQQFPDLHSELNLSSLELGDSALYFCASSVGDTSTDTQYFGPGTRLTVL.

The chain has TRBV28 and TRBJ2-3; TRBD2 matches 7 bases. Trimming took 6 bases from V and 5 from J; bases not matched to a gene: 11. The CDR3 is 15 residues long. CDR1 is MDHEN and CDR2 is SYDVKM in the germline V gene. The CDR3 is CASRKGRAGRDTQYF. Written as DNA, the CDR3 is TGTGCCAGCAGGAAAGGGAGGGCCGGGAGAGATACGCAGTATTTT.

Only one count was recorded for this clone. This chain joins TRBV13 and TRBJ2-5; 15 bases fit TRBD2. The V gene's germline CDR1 is PRHDT and CDR2 FYEKMQ (reference sequence). CDR3 size: 16 residues. V shed 0 bases and J 4 bases; nucleotides not matched to a gene: 0. Written as DNA, the CDR3 is TGTGCCAGCAGCTTAGGGGGACTAGCGGGAGGAGAGACCCAGTACTTC. As protein: CASSLGGLAGGETQYF.

V is TRBV6-1 and J is TRBJ2-7; D not resolved. This CDR3 spans 16 amino acids. Trimming cost V 1 base and J 3 bases, with 16 bases left between them. Per the germline V gene, CDR1 is MNHNS and CDR2 is SASEGT. CDR3: CASSEGQTTTFYEQYF. The CDR3 DNA reads as TGTGCCAGCAGTGAAGGGCAAACCACCACATTCTACGAGCAGTACTTC.

The V call is TRBV12-5, the J call TRBJ2-5; D possibly corresponds to TRBD2 (6 bases). The germline V gene encodes CDR1 LGHNT and CDR2 FRNRAP. The CDR3 consists of 13 residues. V was clipped by 4 bases and J by 3 bases, with 9 bases between them. CDR3 nucleotide sequence: TGTGCTAGTGGTTGGGGAGGAGAAGAGACCCAGTACTTC. Its protein is CASGWGGEETQYF.

Points on this clone: Sequence at one end of the junction differs from germline and may be a read error. The chain uses TRBV2 and TRBJ1-2; TRBD1 is a possible D gene (6 bases). The CDR3 has 11 amino acids. CDR1 is SNHLY and CDR2 is FYNNEI in the germline V gene. The CDR3 loop is CASERRQDILW. The DNA for the CDR3 is TGTGCCAGCGAACGGAGACAGGACATCCTCTGG. Drawing the rest from reference TRBV2 and TRBJ1-2, the complete variable domain is EPEVTQTPSHQVTQMGQEVILRCVPISNHLYFYWYRQILGQKVEFLVSFYNNEISEKSEIFDDQFSVERPDGSNFTLKIRSTKLEDSAMYFCASERRQDILWGSGTRLTVV.

This clone was found once. The chain links TRBV7-9 to TRBJ2-7, with a weak D call TRBD2 (5 bases). Germline V gives CDR1 SEHNR, CDR2 FQNEAQ (reference sequence). This CDR3 is 16 amino acids long. Trimming took 1 base from V and 2 from J, leaving 15 bases between them. As DNA, the CDR3 is TGTGCCAGCAGCTTAGAAGGGAGAGGGCCGACCTACGAGCAGTACTTC. Encoded protein: CASSLEGRGPTYEQYF.

The V gene is TRBV6-5, the J gene TRBJ2-1; D may be TRBD2 (5 bases). This CDR3 spans 16 amino acids. The V gene's germline CDR1 is MNHEY and CDR2 SVGAGI. Trimming left V 4 bases short and J 5 bases short, with 18 bases between. The CDR3 sequence: CASSSFGLALNNEQFF. The CDR3 coding sequence is TGTGCCAGCAGTTCCTTCGGGCTAGCCCTTAACAATGAGCAGTTCTTC.

V is TRBV11-2 and J is TRBJ2-3; perhaps TRBD1 as D (5 bases). The CDR3 runs to 14 residues. V was trimmed by 6 bases and J by 0 bases, leaving 10 bases between them. CDR1 and CDR2 from the germline V gene are SGHAT and FQNNGV. The CDR3 loop reads CASRAGYSTDTQYF. DNA for the CDR3: TGTGCCAGCAGAGCAGGGTATAGCACAGATACGCAGTATTTT. Drawing the rest from reference TRBV11-2 and TRBJ2-3, the complete variable domain is EAGVAQSPRYKIIEKRQSVAFWCNPISGHATLYWYQQILGQGPKLLIQFQNNGVVDDSQLPKDRFSAERLKGVDSTLKIQPAKLEDSAVYLCASRAGYSTDTQYFGPGTRLTVL.

The chain links TRBV24-1 to TRBJ1-5; D might be TRBD1 (5 bases). CDR1 and CDR2 from the germline V gene are KGHDR and SFDVKD. The CDR3 runs to 16 residues. Between the trimmed V and J ends, which lost 4 bases and 0 bases, there was a span of 12 bases. DNA for the CDR3: TGTGCCACCAGTGAGGGAGGGGCGCCTAGCAATCAGCCCCAGCATTTT. This translates into CATSEGGAPSNQPQHF.

The chain uses TRBV3-1 (or the pseudogene TRBV3-2) and TRBJ2-3; 9 nucleotides agree with TRBD2. CDR1 LGHDT and CDR2 YNNKEL come from the germline V gene (reference sequence). The CDR3 covers 18 residues. J lost 4 bases, V lost 0 bases, and 11 bases had no gene match. CDR3 nucleotides: TGTGCCAGCAGCCAAGATGCAGGGGTAGCGGGAGTATCAGATACGCAGTATTTT. Its protein product is CASSQDAGVAGVSDTQYF.

The chain couples TRBV27 to TRBJ2-7; D might be TRBD2 (6 bases). The V gene's germline CDR1 is MNHEY and CDR2 SMNVEV (reference sequence). With 5 bases removed from V and 0 bases from J, the gap between germline ends came to 11 bases. The CDR3 consists of 14 residues. The CDR3 nucleotides are TGTGCCAGCAGTGGGGCGGGGAGCTCCTACGAGCAGTACTTC. It encodes CASSGAGSSYEQYF.

The chain has TRBV14 and TRBJ1-6, with 7 bases lining up with TRBD1. The CDR3 loop spans 16 amino acids. V shed 0 bases and J 6 bases; nucleotides not matched to a gene: 5. The germline CDR1 and CDR2 sequences are SGHDN and FVKESK. As DNA, the CDR3 is TGTGCCAGCAGCCAAGATAGGGCAGGGGGTAATTCACCCCTCCACTTT. It translates to CASSQDRAGGNSPLHF.

This sequence joins TRBV18 and TRBJ1-2, with TRBD1 as a possible D gene (5 bases). With 5 bases removed from V and 5 bases from J, the gap between germline ends came to 21 bases. The CDR3 loop spans 16 amino acids. Germline V CDR1 and CDR2: KGHSH, LQKENI. The CDR3 here is CASSSQGLLSEYGYTF. The DNA of the CDR3 is TGTGCCAGCTCATCTCAGGGTTTATTGAGTGAATATGGCTACACCTTC. Based on the CDR3 plus reference TRBV18 and TRBJ1-2, the full variable domain is NAGVMQNPRHLVRRRGQEARLRCSPMKGHSHVYWYRQLPEEGLKFMVYLQKENIIDESGMPKERFSAEFPKEGPSILRIQQVVRGDSAAYFCASSSQGLLSEYGYTFGSGTRLTVV.